Listed here are 11 T cell receptor beta chains from one sample, sequenced in a study of T-cell memory formation after mild COVID-19. Using its own MiXCR run on the 5' RACE reads, TCRdb lists one record per CDR3 protein. The sample shows about 350,000 distinct CDR3 sequences, roughly 13% of them seen only once. Specimen: PBMCs or a T cell subset sorted from them (not recorded which). Receptors were obtained from a man aged 18 to 30 who had mild COVID-19 (a few samples of this study predate the infection). Cell type and time point are not known.

This chain links TRBV7-9 with TRBJ2-3; 12 positions match TRBD2. The CDR3 has 14 amino acids. CDR1 SEHNR and CDR2 FQNEAQ come from the germline V gene (reference sequence). With 0 bases clipped from V and 12 bases from J, the junction kept 4 bases outside the gene matches. The DNA for the CDR3 is TGTGCCAGCAGCTTAGCTCTAGCGGGGGGGCCTCAGTATTTT. It yields the protein CASSLALAGGPQYF.

This clonotype has a handful of counts. The rearrangement links TRBV5-5 to TRBJ2-2; TRBD1 or TRBD2 may be the D gene (5 bases each). The CDR3 contains 15 residues. V shed 2 bases and J shed 6 bases, with 14 bases lying between them. Germline lookup yields CDR1 SGHKS and CDR2 YYEKEE (reference sequence). The CDR3 DNA reads TGTGCCAGCAGCTTCATTATCGTGGGGGCCGGGGAGCTGTTTTTT. Amino acids: CASSFIIVGAGELFF.

This chain joins TRBV7-2 and TRBJ2-3; 9 bases line up with TRBD2. The germline gives CDR1 SGHTA, CDR2 FQGNSA. CDR3 length equals 15 residues. V was pared by 2 bases and J by 6 bases, with 6 bases of the junction left unmatched. CDR3 region: CASSLIAGAGDTQYF. The CDR3 region has the DNA TGTGCCAGCAGCTTAATAGCGGGGGCGGGGGATACGCAGTATTTT.

The chain joins TRBV6-6 to TRBJ1-2; D is ambiguous. The V and J ends lost 2 bases and 4 bases respectively, with 14 bases between them. Germline V CDR1 and CDR2: MNHNY, SVGAGI (reference sequence). The CDR3 has 15 amino acids. CDR3 sequence (DNA): TGTGCCAGCAGTTACGTAGTCTTACCAACCTATGGCTACACCTTC. Translated, it gives CASSYVVLPTYGYTF.

This rearrangement joins TRBV7-2 to TRBJ2-3; a weak D match, TRBD2 (6 bases). CDR3 length: 16 amino acids. Germline CDR1 and CDR2: SGHTA and FQGNSA. V lost 5 bases and J 0 bases, leaving 15 bases between the germline ends. In nucleotides, the CDR3 is TGTGCCAGCAGCCCCCCGGACTACCCAAGCACAGATACGCAGTATTTT. Protein product: CASSPPDYPSTDTQYF.

This chain's CDR3 is CASSPRATNYGYTF. DNA of the CDR3: TGTGCCAGCAGTCCCCGTGCCACTAACTATGGCTACACCTTC. V is TRBV12-3 or TRBV12-4 and J is TRBJ1-2; D remains unclear. The CDR3 consists of 14 residues. V was shortened by 5 bases and J by 0 bases, with 10 bases between the two germline ends.

This clonotype was counted between two and nine times. This chain links TRBV18 with TRBJ2-1; the match to TRBD2 covers 12 bases. CDR3 length: 16 amino acids. V shed 5 bases and J 0 bases; nucleotides not matched to a gene: 2. The germline V gene has CDR1 KGHSH and CDR2 LQKENI. CDR3 sequence reads: CASSWTSGDSYNEQFF. The CDR3 DNA reads as TGTGCCAGCTCATGGACTAGCGGGGACTCCTACAATGAGCAGTTCTTC.

This clonotype came up many times. V and J are TRBV7-2 and TRBJ2-2, with D perhaps TRBD1 (6 bases). The CDR3 has 14 amino acids. The V end lost 7 bases, the J end lost 4 bases, and 13 bases lay between the germline ends. Germline lookup yields CDR1 SGHTA and CDR2 FQGNSA. In nucleotides, the CDR3 is TGTGCCAGCAAGGGGGTTTCGGGCACCGGGGAGCTGTTTTTT. This sequence encodes CASKGVSGTGELFF.

The chain joins TRBV7-9 to TRBJ2-3; 7 bases fit TRBD2. CDR3 length equals 15 residues. V shed 7 bases and J 2 bases; nucleotides not matched to a gene: 9. CDR1 is SEHNR and CDR2 is FQNEAQ in the germline V gene (reference sequence). CDR3 bases: TGTGCCAGCACCCTCGGGGGGAGGCACACAGATACGCAGTATTTT. This gives the protein CASTLGGRHTDTQYF.

This clonotype was observed many times. The V gene is TRBV20-1, the J gene TRBJ2-7; 7 nucleotides agree with TRBD1. Trimming removed 1 base from V and 2 bases from J; junction bases left unmatched: 2. Germline CDR1 reads DFQATT; CDR2 reads SNEGSKA (reference sequence). The CDR3 consists of 13 residues. The CDR3 reads CSARGQGTYEQYV. CDR3 sequence (DNA): TGCAGTGCTAGAGGACAGGGAACCTACGAGCAGTACGTC.

This clonotype was counted a few times. The chain recombines TRBV18 with TRBJ1-6; D ambiguous. Trimming stripped 4 bases from V and 9 bases from J, with 13 bases between. This CDR3 comprises 14 residues. Germline CDR1 is KGHSH and CDR2 is LQKENI. The DNA for the CDR3 is TGTGCCAGCTCACAAGGGTTGGAGGGTTCACCCCTCCACTTT. It is translated as CASSQGLEGSPLHF.